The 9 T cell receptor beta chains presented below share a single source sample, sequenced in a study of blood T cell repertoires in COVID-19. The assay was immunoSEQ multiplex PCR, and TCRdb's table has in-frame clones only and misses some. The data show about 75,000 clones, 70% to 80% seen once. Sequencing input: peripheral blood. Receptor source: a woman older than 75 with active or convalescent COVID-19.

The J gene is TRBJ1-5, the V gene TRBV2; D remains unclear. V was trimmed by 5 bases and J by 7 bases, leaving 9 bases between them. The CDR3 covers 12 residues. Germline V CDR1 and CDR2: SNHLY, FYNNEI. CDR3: CASSTIGQPQHF. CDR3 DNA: TGTGCCAGCAGTACGATTGGCCAGCCCCAGCATTTT.

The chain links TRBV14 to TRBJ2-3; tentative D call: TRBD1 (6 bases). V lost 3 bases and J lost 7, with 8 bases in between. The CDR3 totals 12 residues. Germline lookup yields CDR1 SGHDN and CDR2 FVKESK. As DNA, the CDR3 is TGTGCCAGCAGCCAGGACAGCTATACGCAGTATTTT. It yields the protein CASSQDSYTQYF. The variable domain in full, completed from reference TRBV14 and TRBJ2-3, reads EAGVTQFPSHSVIEKGQTVTLRCDPISGHDNLYWYRRVMGKEIKFLLHFVKESKQDESGMPNNRFLAERTGGTYSTLKVQPAELEDSGVYFCASSQDSYTQYFGPGTRLTVL.

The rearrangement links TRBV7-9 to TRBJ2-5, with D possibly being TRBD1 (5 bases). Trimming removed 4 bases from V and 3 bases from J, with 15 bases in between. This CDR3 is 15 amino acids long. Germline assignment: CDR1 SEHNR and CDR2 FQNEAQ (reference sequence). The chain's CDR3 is CASSSTHGREETQYF. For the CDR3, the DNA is TGTGCCAGCAGCTCCACCCATGGCAGGGAAGAGACCCAGTACTTC.

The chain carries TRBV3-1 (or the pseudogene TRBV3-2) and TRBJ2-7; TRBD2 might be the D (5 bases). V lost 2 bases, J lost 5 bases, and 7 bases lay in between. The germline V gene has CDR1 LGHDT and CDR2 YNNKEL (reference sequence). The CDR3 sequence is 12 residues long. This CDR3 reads CASSQTSHEQYF. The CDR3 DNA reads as TGTGCCAGCAGCCAAACTAGTCACGAGCAGTACTTC.

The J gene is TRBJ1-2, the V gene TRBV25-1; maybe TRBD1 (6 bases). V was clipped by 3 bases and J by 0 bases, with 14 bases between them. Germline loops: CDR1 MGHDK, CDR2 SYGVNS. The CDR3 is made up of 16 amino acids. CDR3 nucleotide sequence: TGTGCCAGCAGTGAGAAATGGACAGTAGCTAACTATGGCTACACCTTC. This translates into CASSEKWTVANYGYTF.

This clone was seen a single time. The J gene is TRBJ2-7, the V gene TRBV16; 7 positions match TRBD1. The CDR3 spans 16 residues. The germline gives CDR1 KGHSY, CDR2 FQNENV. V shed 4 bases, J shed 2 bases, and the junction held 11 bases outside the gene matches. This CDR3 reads CASSRTGGTGAYEQYF. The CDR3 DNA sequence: TGTGCCAGCAGCCGCACCGGAGGCACAGGGGCCTACGAGCAGTACTTC.

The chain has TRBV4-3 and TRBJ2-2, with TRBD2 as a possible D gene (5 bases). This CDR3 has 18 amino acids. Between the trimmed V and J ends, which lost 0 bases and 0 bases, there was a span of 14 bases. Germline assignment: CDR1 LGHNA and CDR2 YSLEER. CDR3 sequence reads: CASSQDPGGYANTGELFF. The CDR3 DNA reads TGCGCCAGCAGCCAAGACCCGGGCGGGTACGCGAACACCGGGGAGCTGTTTTTT.

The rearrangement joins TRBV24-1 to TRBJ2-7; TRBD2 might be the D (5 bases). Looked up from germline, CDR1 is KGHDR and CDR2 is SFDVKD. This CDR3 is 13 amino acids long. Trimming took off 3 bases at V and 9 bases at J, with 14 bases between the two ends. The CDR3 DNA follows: TGTGCCACCAGTGATCTGAGGGCTCCACGGCAGTACTTC. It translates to CATSDLRAPRQYF.

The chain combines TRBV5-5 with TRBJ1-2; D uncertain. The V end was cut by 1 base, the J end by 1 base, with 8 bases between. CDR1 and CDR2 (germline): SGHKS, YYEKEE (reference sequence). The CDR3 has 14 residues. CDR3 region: CASSLLTINYGYTF. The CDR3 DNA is TGTGCCAGCAGCTTGTTAACAATTAACTATGGCTACACCTTC.